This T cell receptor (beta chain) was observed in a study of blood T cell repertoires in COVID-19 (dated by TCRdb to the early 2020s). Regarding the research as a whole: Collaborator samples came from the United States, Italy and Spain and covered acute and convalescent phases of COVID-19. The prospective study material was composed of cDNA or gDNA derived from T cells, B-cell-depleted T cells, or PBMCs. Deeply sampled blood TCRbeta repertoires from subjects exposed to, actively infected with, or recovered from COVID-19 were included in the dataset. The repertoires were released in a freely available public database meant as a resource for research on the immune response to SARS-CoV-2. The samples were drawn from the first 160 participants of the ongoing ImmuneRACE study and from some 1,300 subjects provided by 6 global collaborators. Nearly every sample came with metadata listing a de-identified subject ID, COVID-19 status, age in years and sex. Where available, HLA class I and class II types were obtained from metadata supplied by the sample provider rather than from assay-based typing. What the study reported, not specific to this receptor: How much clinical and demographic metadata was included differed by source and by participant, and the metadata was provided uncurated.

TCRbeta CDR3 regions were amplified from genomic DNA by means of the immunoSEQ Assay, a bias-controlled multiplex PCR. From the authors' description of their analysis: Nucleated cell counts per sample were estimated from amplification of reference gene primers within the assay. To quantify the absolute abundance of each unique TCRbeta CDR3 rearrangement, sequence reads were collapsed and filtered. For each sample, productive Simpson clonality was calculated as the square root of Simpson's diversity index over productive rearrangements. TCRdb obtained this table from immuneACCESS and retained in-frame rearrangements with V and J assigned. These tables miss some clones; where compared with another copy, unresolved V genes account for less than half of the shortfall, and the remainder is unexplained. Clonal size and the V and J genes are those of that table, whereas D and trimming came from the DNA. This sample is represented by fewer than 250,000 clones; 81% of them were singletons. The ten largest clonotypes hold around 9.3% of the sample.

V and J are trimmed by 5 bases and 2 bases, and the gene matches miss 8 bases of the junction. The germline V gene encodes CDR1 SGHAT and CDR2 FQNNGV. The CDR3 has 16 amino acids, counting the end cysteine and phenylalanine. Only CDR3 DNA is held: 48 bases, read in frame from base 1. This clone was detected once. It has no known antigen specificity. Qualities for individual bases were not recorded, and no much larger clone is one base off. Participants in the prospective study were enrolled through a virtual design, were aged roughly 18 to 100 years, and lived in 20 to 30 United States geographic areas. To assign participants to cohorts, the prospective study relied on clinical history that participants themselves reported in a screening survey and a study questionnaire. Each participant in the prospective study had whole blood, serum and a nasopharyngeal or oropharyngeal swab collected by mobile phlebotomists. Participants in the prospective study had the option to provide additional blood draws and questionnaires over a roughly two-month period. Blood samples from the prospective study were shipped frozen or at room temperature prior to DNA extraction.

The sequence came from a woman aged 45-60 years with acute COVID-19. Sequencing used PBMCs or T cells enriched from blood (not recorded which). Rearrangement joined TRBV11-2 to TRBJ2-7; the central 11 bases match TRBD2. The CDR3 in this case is CASSRLAGGPPYEQYF. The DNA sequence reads TGTGCCAGCAGCCGTTTAGCGGGAGGGCCGCCCTACGAGCAGTACTTC.